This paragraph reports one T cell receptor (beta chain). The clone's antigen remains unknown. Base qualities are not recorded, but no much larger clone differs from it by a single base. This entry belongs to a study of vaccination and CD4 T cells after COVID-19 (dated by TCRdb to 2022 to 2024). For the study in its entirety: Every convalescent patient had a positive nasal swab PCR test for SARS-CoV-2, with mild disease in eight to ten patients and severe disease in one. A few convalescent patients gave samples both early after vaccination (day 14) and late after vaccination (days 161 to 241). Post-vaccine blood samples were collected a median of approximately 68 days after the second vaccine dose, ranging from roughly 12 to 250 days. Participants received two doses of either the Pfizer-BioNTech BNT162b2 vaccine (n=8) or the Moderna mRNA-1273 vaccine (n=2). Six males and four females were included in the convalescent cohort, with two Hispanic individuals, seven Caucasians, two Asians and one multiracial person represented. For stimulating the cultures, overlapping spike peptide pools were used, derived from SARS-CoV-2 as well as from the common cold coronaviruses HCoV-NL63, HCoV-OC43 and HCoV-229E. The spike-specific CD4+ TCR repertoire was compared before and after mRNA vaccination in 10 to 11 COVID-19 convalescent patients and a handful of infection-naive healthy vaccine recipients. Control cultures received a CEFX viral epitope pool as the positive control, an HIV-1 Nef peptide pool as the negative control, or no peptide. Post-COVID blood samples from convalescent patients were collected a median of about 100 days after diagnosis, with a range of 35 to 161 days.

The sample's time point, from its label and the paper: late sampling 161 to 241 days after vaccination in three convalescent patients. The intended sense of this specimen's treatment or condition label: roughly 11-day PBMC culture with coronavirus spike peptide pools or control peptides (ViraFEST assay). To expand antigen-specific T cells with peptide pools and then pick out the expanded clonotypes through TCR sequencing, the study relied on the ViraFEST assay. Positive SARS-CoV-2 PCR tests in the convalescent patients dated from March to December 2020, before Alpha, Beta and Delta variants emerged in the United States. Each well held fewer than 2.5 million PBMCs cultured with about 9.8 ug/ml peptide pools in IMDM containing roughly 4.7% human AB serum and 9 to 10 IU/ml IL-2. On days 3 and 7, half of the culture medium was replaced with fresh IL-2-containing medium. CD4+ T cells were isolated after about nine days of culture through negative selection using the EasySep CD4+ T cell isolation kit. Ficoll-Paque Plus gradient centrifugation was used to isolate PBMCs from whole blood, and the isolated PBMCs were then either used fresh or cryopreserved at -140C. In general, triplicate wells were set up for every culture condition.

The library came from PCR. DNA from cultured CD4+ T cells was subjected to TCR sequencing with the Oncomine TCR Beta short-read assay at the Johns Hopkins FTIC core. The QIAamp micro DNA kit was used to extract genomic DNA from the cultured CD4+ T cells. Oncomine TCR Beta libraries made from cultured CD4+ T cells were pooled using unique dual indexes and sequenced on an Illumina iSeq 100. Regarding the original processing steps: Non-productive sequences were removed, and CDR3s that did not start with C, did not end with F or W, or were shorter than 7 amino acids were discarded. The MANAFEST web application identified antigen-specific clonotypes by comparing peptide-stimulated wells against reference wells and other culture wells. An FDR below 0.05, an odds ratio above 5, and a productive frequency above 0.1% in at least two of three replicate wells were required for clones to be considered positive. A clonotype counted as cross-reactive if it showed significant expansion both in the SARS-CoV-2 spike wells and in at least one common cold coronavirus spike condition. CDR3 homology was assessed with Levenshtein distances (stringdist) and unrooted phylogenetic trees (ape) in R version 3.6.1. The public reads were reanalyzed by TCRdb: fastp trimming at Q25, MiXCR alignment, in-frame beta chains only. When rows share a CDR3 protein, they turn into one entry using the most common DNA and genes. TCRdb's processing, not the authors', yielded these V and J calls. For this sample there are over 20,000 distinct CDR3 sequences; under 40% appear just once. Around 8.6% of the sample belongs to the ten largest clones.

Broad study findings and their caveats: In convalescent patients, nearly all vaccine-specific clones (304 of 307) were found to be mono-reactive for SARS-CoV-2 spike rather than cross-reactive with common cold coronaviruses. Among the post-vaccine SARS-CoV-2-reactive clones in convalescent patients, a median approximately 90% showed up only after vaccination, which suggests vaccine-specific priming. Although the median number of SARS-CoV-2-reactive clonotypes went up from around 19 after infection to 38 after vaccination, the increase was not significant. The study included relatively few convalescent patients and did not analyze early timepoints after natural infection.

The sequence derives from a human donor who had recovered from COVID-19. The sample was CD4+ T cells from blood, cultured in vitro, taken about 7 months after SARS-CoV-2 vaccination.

The nucleotide sequence is given as TGCAGTGCTAGAGGGGACAGGGTGTACAATCAGCCCCAGCATTTT. Translated, this gives CSARGDRVYNQPQHF. The V and J segments used are TRBV20-1 and TRBJ1-5, and TRBD1 matches 9 of the central bases. Reading the germline V gene (reference sequence) gives CDR1 DFQATT and CDR2 SNEGSKA. The CDR3 goes from the cysteine to the phenylalanine over 15 residues. Only the CDR3 portion is preserved as DNA: 45 bases, with reading frame beginning at the first base. For this chain, trimming is 1 base at the V end and 3 bases at the J end, and the number of junction bases without a gene match is 4.